This TCR beta chain came from a study of cytomegalovirus exposure and HLA in healthy donors. General study results and limits: Most TCR sequences showed up rarely, but some public TCRs showed up in many donors. About 87% or about 30% of the time was how often most TCR beta V segments were productive, according to an earlier analysis.

The CDR3 is 15 residues long. Trimming at V came to 0 bases and at J to 0 bases, leaving 3 bases not matched to a gene. Germline CDR1 is GTSNPN and CDR2 is SVGIG (reference sequence). PCR employed 60 Vbeta and 13 Jbeta primers. In the original analysis: Later reanalysis found about 78 million unique TCR beta chains, approximately 11 million of them shared. TCRdb's table, derived via immunoSEQ multiplex PCR, lists solely in-frame clones and lacks some. Clone size and the V and J calls come from that table; the DNA yielded D and trimming. The table lists about 110,000 clones, around three quarters of them singletons, with about 0.8% in the top ten. On this clone itself: Its specificity is not known.

This sequence joins TRBV30 and TRBJ2-3; 7 bases align to TRBD1. The specimen was PBMCs. The source is a boy between 10 and 17 years old in good health and CMV-seronegative. CDR3 region: CAWSVGDSSTDTQYF. The CDR3 nucleotides are TGTGCCTGGAGTGTAGGGGACAGTAGCACAGATACGCAGTATTTT.